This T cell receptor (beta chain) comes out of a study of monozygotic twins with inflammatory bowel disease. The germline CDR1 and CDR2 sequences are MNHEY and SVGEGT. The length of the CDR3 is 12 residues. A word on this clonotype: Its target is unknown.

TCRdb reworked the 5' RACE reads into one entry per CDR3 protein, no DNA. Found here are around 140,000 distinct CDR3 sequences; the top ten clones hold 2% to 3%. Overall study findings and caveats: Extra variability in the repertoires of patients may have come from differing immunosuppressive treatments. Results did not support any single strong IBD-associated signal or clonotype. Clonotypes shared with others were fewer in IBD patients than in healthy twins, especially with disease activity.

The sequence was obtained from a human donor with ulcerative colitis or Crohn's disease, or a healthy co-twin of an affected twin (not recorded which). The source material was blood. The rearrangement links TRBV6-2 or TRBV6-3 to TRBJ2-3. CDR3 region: CASRGRTDTQYF.